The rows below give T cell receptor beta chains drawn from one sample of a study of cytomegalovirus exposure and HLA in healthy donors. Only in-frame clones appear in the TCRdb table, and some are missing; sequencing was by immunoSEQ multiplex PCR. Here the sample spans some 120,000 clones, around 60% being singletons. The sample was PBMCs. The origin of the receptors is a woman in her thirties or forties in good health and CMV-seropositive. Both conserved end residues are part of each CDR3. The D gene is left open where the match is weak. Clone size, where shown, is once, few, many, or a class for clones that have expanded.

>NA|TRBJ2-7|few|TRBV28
CASSSGIYEQYF
TGTGCCAGCAGTTCCGGGATCTACGAGCAGTACTTC
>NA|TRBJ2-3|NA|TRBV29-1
CSGGITLTDTQYF
TGCTCGGGGGGCATTACCCTCACAGATACGCAGTATTTT
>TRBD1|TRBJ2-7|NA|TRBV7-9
CASSGQGFYEQYF
TGTGCCAGCAGCGGACAGGGTTTCTACGAGCAGTACTTC
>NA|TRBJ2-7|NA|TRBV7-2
CASSIQRNEQYF
TGTGCCAGCAGCATCCAGAGGAACGAGCAGTACTTC
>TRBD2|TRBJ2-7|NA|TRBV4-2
CASSPWTSRSISSYEQYF
TGTGCCAGCAGCCCATGGACTAGCAGGAGCATTAGCTCCTACGAGCAGTACTTC
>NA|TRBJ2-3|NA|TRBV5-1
CASSLGESTDTQYF
TGCGCCAGCAGCTTGGGGGAGAGCACAGATACGCAGTATTTT
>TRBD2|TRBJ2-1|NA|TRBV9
CASSPRLAGVTYNEQFF
TGTGCCAGCAGCCCCCGACTAGCGGGAGTAACCTACAATGAGCAGTTCTTC
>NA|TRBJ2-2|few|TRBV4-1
CASSYWAQTNTNTGELFF
TGCGCCAGCAGCTACTGGGCGCAGACTAACACGAACACCGGGGAGCTGTTTTTT
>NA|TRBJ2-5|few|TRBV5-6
CASSWGGAASQETQYF
TGTGCCAGCAGCTGGGGCGGGGCAGCCAGCCAAGAGACCCAGTACTTC
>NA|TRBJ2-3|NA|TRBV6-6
CASRTDTYTTDTQYF
TGTGCCAGCAGAACCGACACCTACACCACAGATACGCAGTATTTT
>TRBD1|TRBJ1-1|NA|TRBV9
CASSVEGTANTEAFF
TGTGCCAGCAGCGTAGAGGGGACAGCGAACACTGAAGCTTTCTTT
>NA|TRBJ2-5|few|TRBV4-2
CASSPRPFGGQETQYF
TGTGCCAGCAGCCCACGCCCGTTTGGAGGGCAAGAGACCCAGTACTTC
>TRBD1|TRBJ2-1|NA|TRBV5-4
CASSMDRSSYNEQFF
TGTGCCAGCAGCATGGACAGGAGCTCCTACAATGAGCAGTTCTTC
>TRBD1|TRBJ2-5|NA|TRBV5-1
CASTLDRALQETQYF
TGCGCCAGCACCCTGGACAGGGCCCTACAAGAGACCCAGTACTTC
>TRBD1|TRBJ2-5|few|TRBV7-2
CASSSRRDRGPETQYF
TGTGCCAGCAGCTCCCGCCGGGACAGGGGGCCGGAGACCCAGTACTTC
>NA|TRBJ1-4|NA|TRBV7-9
CASSFSGGGNEKLFF
TGTGCCAGCAGCTTCTCAGGAGGTGGGAATGAAAAACTGTTTTTT
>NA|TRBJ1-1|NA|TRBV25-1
CASTNGGATEASF
TGTGCCAGCACCAACGGGGGGGCCACTGAAGCTTCCTTT
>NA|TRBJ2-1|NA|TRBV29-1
CSVGLYNEQFF
TGCAGCGTTGGACTATACAATGAGCAGTTCTTC
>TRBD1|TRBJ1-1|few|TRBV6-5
CASSTWDRIYTEAFF
TGTGCCAGCAGTACATGGGACAGGATATACACTGAAGCTTTCTTT
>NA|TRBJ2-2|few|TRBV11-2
CASSLDGSNTGELFF
TGTGCCAGCAGCTTAGATGGCAGTAACACCGGGGAGCTGTTTTTT
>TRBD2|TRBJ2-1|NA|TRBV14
CASSPLAGGIMDEQFF
TGTGCCAGCAGCCCGCTAGCGGGAGGGATTATGGATGAGCAGTTCTTC
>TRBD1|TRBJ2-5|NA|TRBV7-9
CSSSLRTLRDRGQETQYF
TGTTCCAGCAGCTTAAGGACCCTTAGGGACAGGGGCCAAGAGACCCAGTACTTC
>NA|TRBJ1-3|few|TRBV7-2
CASSTNGGSSGNTIYF
TGTGCCAGCAGTACAAACGGGGGGTCGAGCGGAAACACCATATATTTT
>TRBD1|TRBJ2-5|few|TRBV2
CASSEVGTGGETQETQYF
TGTGCCAGCAGTGAAGTAGGTACAGGGGGCGAGACCCAAGAGACCCAGTACTTC
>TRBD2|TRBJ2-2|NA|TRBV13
CASSLARLAGLRTGELFF
TGTGCCAGCAGCTTAGCCCGGCTAGCGGGCCTCAGGACCGGGGAGCTGTTTTTT
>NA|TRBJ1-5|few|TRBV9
CASSPAGDPYQPQHF
TGTGCCAGCAGCCCTGCGGGGGACCCTTATCAGCCCCAGCATTTT
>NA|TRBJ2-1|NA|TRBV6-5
CASSYWLEQFF
TGTGCCAGCAGTTACTGGCTTGAGCAGTTCTTC
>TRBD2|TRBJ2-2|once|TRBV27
CASSFGLAGANTGELFF
TGTGCCAGCAGTTTCGGACTAGCGGGAGCGAACACCGGGGAGCTGTTTTTT
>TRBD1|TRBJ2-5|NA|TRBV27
CASSPWDRGRETQYF
TGTGCCAGCAGCCCTTGGGACAGGGGAAGAGAGACCCAGTACTTC
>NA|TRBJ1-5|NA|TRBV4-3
CASSQEWGGRQPQHF
TGCGCCAGCAGCCAAGAATGGGGGGGTAGACAGCCCCAGCATTTT
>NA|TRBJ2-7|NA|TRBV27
CASGPGEQYF
TGTGCCAGCGGGCCCGGCGAGCAGTACTTC
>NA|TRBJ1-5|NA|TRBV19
CASRYYSNQPQHF
TGTGCCAGTCGGTACTATAGCAATCAGCCCCAGCATTTT
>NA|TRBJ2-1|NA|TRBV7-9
CASSPQGIVSYNEQFF
TGTGCCAGCAGCCCTCAGGGTATTGTTTCCTACAATGAGCAGTTCTTC
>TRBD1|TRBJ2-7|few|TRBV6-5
CASSSLSQGARHEQYF
TGTGCCAGCAGTTCTCTTTCACAGGGGGCGCGCCACGAGCAGTACTTC
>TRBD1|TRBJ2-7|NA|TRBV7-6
CASSRDRGREQYF
TGTGCCAGCAGCCGGGACAGGGGAAGAGAGCAGTACTTC
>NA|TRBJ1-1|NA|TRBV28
CASTSAQGWLTAFF
TGTGCCAGCACCTCCGCACAGGGTTGGCTAACGGCTTTCTTT
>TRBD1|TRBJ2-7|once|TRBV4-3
CASSQARQGPYEQYF
TGCGCCAGCAGCCAAGCCCGACAGGGTCCTTACGAGCAGTACTTC
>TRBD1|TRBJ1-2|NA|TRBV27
CASSSGGASYGYTF
TGTGCCAGCAGCTCAGGGGGCGCAAGCTATGGCTACACCTTC
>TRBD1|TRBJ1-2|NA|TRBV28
CASSITGGYGYTF
TGTGCCAGCAGTATAACAGGGGGCTATGGCTACACCTTC
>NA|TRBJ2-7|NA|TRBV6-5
CASSYRGSRYEQYF
TGTGCCAGCAGTTACCGCGGTTCCCGCTACGAGCAGTACTTC
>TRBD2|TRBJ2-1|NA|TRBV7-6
CASSLVLAGGRGLHNEQFF
TGTGCCAGCAGCTTAGTCCTAGCGGGAGGCCGGGGATTACACAATGAGCAGTTCTTC
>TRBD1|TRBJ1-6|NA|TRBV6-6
CATAGGAAYNSPLHF
TGTGCCACTGCAGGGGGAGCCGCCTATAATTCACCCCTCCACTTT
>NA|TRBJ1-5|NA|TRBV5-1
CASSLGSNQPQHF
TGCGCCAGCAGTCTAGGTAGCAATCAGCCCCAGCATTTT
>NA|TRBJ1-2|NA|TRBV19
CASSIGQAYGYTF
TGTGCCAGTAGTATTGGGCAGGCATATGGCTACACCTTC